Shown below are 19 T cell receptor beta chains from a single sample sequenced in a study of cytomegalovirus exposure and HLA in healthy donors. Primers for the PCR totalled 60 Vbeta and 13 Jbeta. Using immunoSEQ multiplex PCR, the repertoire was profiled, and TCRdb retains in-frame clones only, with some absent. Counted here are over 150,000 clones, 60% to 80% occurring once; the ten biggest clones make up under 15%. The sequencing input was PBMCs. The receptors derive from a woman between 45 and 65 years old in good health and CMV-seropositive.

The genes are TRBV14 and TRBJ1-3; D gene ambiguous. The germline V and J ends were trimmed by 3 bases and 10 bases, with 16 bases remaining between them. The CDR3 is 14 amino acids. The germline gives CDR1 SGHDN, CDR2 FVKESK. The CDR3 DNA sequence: TGTGCCAGCAGCCAGCCTTCGACCGACTTTACCATATATTTT. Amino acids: CASSQPSTDFTIYF. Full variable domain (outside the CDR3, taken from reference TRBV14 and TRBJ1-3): EAGVTQFPSHSVIEKGQTVTLRCDPISGHDNLYWYRRVMGKEIKFLLHFVKESKQDESGMPNNRFLAERTGGTYSTLKVQPAELEDSGVYFCASSQPSTDFTIYFGEGSWLTVV.

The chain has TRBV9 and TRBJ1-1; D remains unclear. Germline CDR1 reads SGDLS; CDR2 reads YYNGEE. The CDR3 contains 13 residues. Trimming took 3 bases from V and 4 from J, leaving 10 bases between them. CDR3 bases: TGTGCCAGCAGCGGACGACCGGGCACTGAAGCTTTCTTT. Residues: CASSGRPGTEAFF.

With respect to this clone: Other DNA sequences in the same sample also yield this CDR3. The CDR3: CASSLLAGVSTDTQYF. The CDR3 DNA is TGCGCCAGCAGCTTATTAGCGGGGGTAAGCACAGATACGCAGTATTTT. The chain joins TRBV5-1 to TRBJ2-3, with 9 bases aligning to TRBD2. CDR1 is SGHRS and CDR2 is YFSETQ in the germline V gene. This CDR3 is 16 amino acids long. The ends lost 2 bases at V and 0 bases at J; junction bases unmatched: 4.

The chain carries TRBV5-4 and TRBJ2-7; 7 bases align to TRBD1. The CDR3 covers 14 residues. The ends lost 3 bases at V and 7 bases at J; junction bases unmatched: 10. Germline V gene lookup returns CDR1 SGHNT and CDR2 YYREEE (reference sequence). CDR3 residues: CASSSPGQSREQYF. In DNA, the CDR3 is TGTGCCAGCAGCTCCCCGGGACAGTCAAGAGAGCAGTACTTC.

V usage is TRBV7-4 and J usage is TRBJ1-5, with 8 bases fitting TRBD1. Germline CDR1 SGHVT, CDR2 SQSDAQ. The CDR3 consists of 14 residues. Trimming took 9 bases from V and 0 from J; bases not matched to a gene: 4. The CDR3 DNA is TGTGCCAGGGGGACAGGAGGTAGCAATCAGCCCCAGCATTTT. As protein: CARGTGGSNQPQHF.

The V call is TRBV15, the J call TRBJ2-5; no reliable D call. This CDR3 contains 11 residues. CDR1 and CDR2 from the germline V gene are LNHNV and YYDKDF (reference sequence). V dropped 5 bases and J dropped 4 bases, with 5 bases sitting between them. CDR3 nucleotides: TGTGCCACCAGCCTACGAGAGACCCAGTACTTC. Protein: CATSLRETQYF.

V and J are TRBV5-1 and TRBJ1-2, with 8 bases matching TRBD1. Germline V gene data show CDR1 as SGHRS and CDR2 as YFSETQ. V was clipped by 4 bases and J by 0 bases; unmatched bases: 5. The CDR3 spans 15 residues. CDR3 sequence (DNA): TGCGCCAGCAGCCAGGGGGCCACGACTAACTATGGCTACACCTTC. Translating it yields CASSQGATTNYGYTF. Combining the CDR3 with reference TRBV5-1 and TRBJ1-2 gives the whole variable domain KAGVTQTPRYLIKTRGQQVTLSCSPISGHRSVSWYQQTPGQGLQFLFEYFSETQRNKGNFPGRFSGRQFSNSRSEMNVSTLELGDSALYLCASSQGATTNYGYTFGSGTRLTVV.

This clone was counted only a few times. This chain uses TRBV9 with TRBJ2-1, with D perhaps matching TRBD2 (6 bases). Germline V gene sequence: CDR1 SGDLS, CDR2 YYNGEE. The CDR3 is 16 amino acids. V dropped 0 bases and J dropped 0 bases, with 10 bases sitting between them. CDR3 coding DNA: TGTGCCAGCAGCGTAGGGGAGGTGCCCTCCTACAATGAGCAGTTCTTC. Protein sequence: CASSVGEVPSYNEQFF.

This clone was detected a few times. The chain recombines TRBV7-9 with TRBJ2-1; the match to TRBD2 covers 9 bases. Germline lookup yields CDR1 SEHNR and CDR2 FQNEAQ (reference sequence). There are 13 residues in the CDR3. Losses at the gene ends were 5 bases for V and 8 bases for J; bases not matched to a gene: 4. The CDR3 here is CASSPSGAHEQFF. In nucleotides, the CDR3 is TGTGCCAGCAGCCCTAGCGGGGCCCATGAGCAGTTCTTC.

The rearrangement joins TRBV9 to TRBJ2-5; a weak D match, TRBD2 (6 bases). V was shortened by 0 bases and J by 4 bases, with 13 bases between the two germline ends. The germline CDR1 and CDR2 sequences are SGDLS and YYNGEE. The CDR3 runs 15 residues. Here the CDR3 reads CASSVGGDLAETQYF. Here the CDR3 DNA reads TGTGCCAGCAGCGTAGGAGGGGACTTAGCAGAGACCCAGTACTTC.

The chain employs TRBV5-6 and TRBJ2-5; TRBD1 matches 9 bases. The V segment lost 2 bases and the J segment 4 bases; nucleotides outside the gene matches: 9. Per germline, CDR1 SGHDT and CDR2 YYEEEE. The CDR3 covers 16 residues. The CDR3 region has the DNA TGTGCCAGCAGCTTCCCGGGACAGGGTTTCGTAGAGACCCAGTACTTC. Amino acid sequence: CASSFPGQGFVETQYF.

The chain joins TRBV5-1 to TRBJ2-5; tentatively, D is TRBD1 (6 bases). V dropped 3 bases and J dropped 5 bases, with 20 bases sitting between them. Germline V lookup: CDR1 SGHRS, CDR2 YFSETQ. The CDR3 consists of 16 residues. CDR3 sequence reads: CASSSGQGGRGETQYF. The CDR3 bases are TGCGCCAGCAGCTCCGGACAAGGGGGACGTGGGGAGACCCAGTACTTC.

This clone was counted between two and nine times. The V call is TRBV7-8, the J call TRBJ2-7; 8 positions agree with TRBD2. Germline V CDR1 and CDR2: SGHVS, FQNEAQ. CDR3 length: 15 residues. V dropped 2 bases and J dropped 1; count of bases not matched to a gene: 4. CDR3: CASSLQRGGSYEQYF. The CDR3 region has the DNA TGTGCCAGCAGCTTACAACGGGGGGGATCCTACGAGCAGTACTTC.

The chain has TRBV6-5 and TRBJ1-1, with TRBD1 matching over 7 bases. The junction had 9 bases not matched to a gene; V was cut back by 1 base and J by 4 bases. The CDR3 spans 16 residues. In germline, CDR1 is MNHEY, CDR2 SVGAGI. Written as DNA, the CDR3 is TGTGCCAGCAGTTACTTGACAGGGTATGGGGTCACTGAAGCTTTCTTT. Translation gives CASSYLTGYGVTEAFF.

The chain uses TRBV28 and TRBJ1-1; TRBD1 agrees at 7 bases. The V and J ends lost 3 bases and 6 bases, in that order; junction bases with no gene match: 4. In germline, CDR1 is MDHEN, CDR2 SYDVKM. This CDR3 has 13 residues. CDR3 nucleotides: TGTGCCAGCAGTTTCAACAGGGGAGCTGAAGCTTTCTTT. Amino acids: CASSFNRGAEAFF.

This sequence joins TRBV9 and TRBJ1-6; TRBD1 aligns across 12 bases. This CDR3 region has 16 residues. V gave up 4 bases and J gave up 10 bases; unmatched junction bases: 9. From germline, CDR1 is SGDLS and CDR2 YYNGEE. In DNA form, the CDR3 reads TGTGCCAGCAGCCCCCAAGGGGACAGGGGGCTCTCACCCCTCCACTTT. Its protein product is CASSPQGDRGLSPLHF.

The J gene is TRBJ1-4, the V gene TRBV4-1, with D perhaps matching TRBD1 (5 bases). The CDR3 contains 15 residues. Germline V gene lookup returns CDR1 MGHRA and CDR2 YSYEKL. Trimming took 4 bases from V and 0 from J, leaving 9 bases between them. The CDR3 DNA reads TGCGCCAGCAGCCGCGGGACCGCAACTAATGAAAAACTGTTTTTT. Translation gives CASSRGTATNEKLFF.

DNA for the CDR3: TGTGCCAGCAGCTCTCGGGGACAGGGGGCGTACGAGCAGTACTTC. It specifies CASSSRGQGAYEQYF. This rearrangement joins TRBV6-1 to TRBJ2-7; 12 bases align to TRBD1. Germline values: CDR1 MNHNS, CDR2 SASEGT. V gave up 6 bases and J gave up 4 bases; unmatched junction bases: 7. This CDR3 region has 15 residues.

Here the CDR3 reads CASSSGGAGSNYGYTF. The CDR3 region has the DNA TGTGCCAGCAGTTCAGGAGGGGCGGGTTCTAACTATGGCTACACCTTC. The gene calls are TRBV6-6 and TRBJ1-2, with a weak D call TRBD1 (5 bases). CDR3 length: 16 amino acids. Germline loops: CDR1 MNHNY, CDR2 SVGAGI (reference sequence). The germline V and J ends were trimmed by 4 bases and 0 bases, with 15 bases remaining between them.